Presented here are 26 T cell receptor beta chains from one specimen sequenced in a study of beta chain features in type 1 diabetes listed by TCRdb under 2018. Summary of the overall study and its limitations: Type 1 diabetes patients showed a moderate but significant shortening of TCRB CDR3 length in all four CD4+ subsets.

These receptors' targets are unknown. The method was the immunoSEQ multiplex PCR assay. The High Capacity cDNA Reverse Transcription Kit was used to reverse transcribe all of the isolated RNA, meaning that expressed TCRB transcripts were what got sequenced. TCRdb took this table from immuneACCESS and kept in-frame rearrangements with V and J called. Such tables lack part of the clones; where checked against another copy, unresolved V genes explain under half of the gap, and the rest is unexplained. This sample holds around 150,000 clones; 9% to 12% were observed only once. 0.45% to 0.6% of the sample is taken by the ten largest. Sequencing was done on a sample of central memory CD4+ T cells from blood. All receptors come from a man aged 25-40 years with type 1 diabetes.

This clone was seen ten or more times. This sequence joins TRBV7-9 and TRBJ2-7; 7 bases map to TRBD1. Germline V CDR1 and CDR2: SEHNR, FQNEAQ (reference sequence). J lost 4 bases, V lost 2 bases, and 5 bases had no gene match. The CDR3 extends over 14 amino acids. The CDR3 DNA is TGTGCCAGCAGCTTAATGGGACAGACTTACGAGCAGTACTTC. It codes for CASSLMGQTYEQYF.

This chain joins TRBV7-9 and TRBJ2-3; 8 nucleotides match TRBD2. Germline CDR1 is SEHNR and CDR2 is FQNEAQ (reference sequence). The CDR3 has 14 amino acids. The trim removed 6 bases at V and 1 base at J, leaving 3 bases unmatched. In nucleotides, the CDR3 is TGTGCCAGCAGTCTGACTAGCGGCACAGATACGCAGTATTTT. Its translation: CASSLTSGTDTQYF.

This clone was recorded a few times. The V gene is TRBV7-6, the J gene TRBJ1-2; D is undetermined. Germline CDR1 reads SGHVS; CDR2 reads FNYEAQ. This CDR3 contains 15 residues. Between the trimmed V and J ends, which lost 1 base and 3 bases, there was a span of 12 bases. The CDR3 coding sequence is TGTGCCAGCAGCTTAGGCGCGGCGGGAGACTATGGCTACACCTTC. Amino acids: CASSLGAAGDYGYTF.

This clone was counted a few times. This chain joins TRBV7-3 and TRBJ1-5; possible D gene TRBD1, 5 bases. This CDR3 has 14 amino acids. The V end lost 5 bases, the J end lost 4 bases, and 12 bases lay between the germline ends. The germline V gene encodes CDR1 SGHTA and CDR2 FQGTGA. The DNA for the CDR3 is TGTGCCAGCAGCCCTGGGGCAGGGAATCAGCCCCAGCATTTT. Residues: CASSPGAGNQPQHF.

The chain joins TRBV5-1 to TRBJ1-3; 7 positions agree with TRBD1. Losses at the gene ends were 5 bases for V and 4 bases for J; bases not matched to a gene: 9. This CDR3 comprises 15 residues. The germline V gene has CDR1 SGHRS and CDR2 YFSETQ. Here the CDR3 reads CASRATGIQGNTIYF. The CDR3 DNA is TGCGCCAGCAGGGCGACAGGGATCCAAGGAAACACCATATATTTT.

The rearrangement uses TRBV7-9 and TRBJ2-3, with 9 bases matching TRBD2. V was clipped by 7 bases and J by 3 bases; unmatched bases: 5. CDR3 length: 14 amino acids. In germline, CDR1 is SEHNR, CDR2 FQNEAQ (reference sequence). CDR3 sequence (DNA): TGTGCCAGCATCCGGGCGGGAGGGACAGATACGCAGTATTTT. This sequence encodes CASIRAGGTDTQYF.

This clone was observed a handful of times. The chain has TRBV29-1 and TRBJ1-3, with D perhaps TRBD1 (5 bases). Germline CDR1 SQVTM, CDR2 ANQGSEA. Trimming cost V 5 bases and J 0 bases, with 14 bases left between them. This CDR3 region has 15 residues. The CDR3 spells CSVLGGQGSGNTIYF. CDR3 nucleotides: TGCAGCGTTCTAGGCGGTCAGGGCTCTGGAAACACCATATATTTT.

In this sample, this clone turned up a few times. The genes are TRBV5-4 and TRBJ2-2; 7 bases are a match to TRBD1. The V gene's germline CDR1 is SGHNT and CDR2 YYREEE (reference sequence). The CDR3 spans 15 residues. V shed 4 bases, J shed 1 base, and the junction held 4 bases outside the gene matches. The CDR3 loop is CASSQRQGNTGELFF. The CDR3 bases are TGTGCCAGCAGCCAGCGACAGGGGAACACCGGGGAGCTGTTTTTT.

The chain couples TRBV6-4 to TRBJ1-5; D is perhaps TRBD1 (5 bases). The V end was cut by 10 bases, the J end by 0 bases, with 13 bases between. The V gene's germline CDR1 is MRHNA and CDR2 SNTAGT. CDR3 length equals 14 residues. In DNA, the CDR3 is TGTGCCAAAAGGGGCAGAGGTAGCAATCAGCCCCAGCATTTT. Translated, it gives CAKRGRGSNQPQHF.

This clone came up a few times. The chain joins TRBV7-9 to TRBJ1-1; D not certain. The germline CDR1 and CDR2 sequences are SEHNR and FQNEAQ (reference sequence). CDR3 length equals 12 residues. V was cut by 5 bases and J by 13 bases, with 17 bases left in between. Written as DNA, the CDR3 is TGTGCCAGCAGCCCCGAGGACGGCGGGAGTTTCTTT. This gives the protein CASSPEDGGSFF.

The sample holds a few counts of this clone. The chain combines TRBV29-1 with TRBJ1-5; D is ambiguous. Looked up from germline, CDR1 is SQVTM and CDR2 is ANQGSEA. CDR3 length equals 13 residues. The V and J ends lost 5 bases and 2 bases respectively, with 10 bases between them. The CDR3 sequence: CSVSSGGNQPQHF. The CDR3 nucleotides are TGCAGCGTTTCGTCGGGTGGCAATCAGCCCCAGCATTTT. The full variable domain, its missing parts supplied by reference TRBV29-1 and TRBJ1-5, is SAVISQKPSRDICQRGTSLTIQCQVDSQVTMMFWYRQQPGQSLTLIATANQGSEATYESGFVIDKFPISRPNLTFSTLTVSNMSPEDSSIYLCSVSSGGNQPQHFGDGTRLSIL.

This clone has only a few counts. V usage is TRBV18 and J usage is TRBJ2-1; D is uncertain. Germline V gene data show CDR1 as KGHSH and CDR2 as LQKENI. Trimming pared 3 bases from V and 1 base from J, leaving 4 bases between. The CDR3 is 13 residues long. The CDR3 protein is CASSPLSYNEQFF. The CDR3 DNA follows: TGTGCCAGCTCACCCCTATCCTACAATGAGCAGTTCTTC.

The V and J genes are TRBV5-4 and TRBJ2-7; 12 nucleotides line up with TRBD1. The length of the CDR3 is 18 residues. After removal of 3 bases from V and 1 base from J, the junction contained 11 bases not matched to a gene. Germline-derived CDR1 and CDR2 are SGHNT and YYREEE (reference sequence). The CDR3 DNA follows: TGTGCCAGCAGCTCATCGGGACAGGGGGCCAGGATGTCCTACGAGCAGTACTTC. As protein: CASSSSGQGARMSYEQYF.

The V and J genes are TRBV9 and TRBJ2-5; TRBD2 agrees at 8 bases. Trimming took 0 bases from V and 1 from J; bases not matched to a gene: 2. This CDR3 region has 15 residues. Germline V gene sequence: CDR1 SGDLS, CDR2 YYNGEE. For the CDR3, the DNA is TGTGCCAGCAGCGTAGATAGCGGGGCCCAAGAGACCCAGTACTTC. Residues: CASSVDSGAQETQYF. The variable domain in full, with the rest retrieved from reference TRBV9 and TRBJ2-5, is DSGVTQTPKHLITATGQRVTLRCSPRSGDLSVYWYQQSLDQGLQFLIQYYNGEERAKGNILERFSAQQFPDLHSELNLSSLELGDSALYFCASSVDSGAQETQYFGPGTRLLVL.

This rearrangement joins TRBV30 to TRBJ2-7, with D perhaps TRBD2 (6 bases). Per the germline V gene, CDR1 is GTSNPN and CDR2 is SVGIG (reference sequence). The CDR3 spans 16 residues. V was shortened by 5 bases and J by 1 base, with 21 bases between the two germline ends. The CDR3 is CAWGRGLQRGSYEQYF. CDR3 in DNA: TGTGCCTGGGGACGGGGACTCCAAAGGGGATCCTACGAGCAGTACTTC. Full variable domain (rest looked up from reference TRBV30 and TRBJ2-7): SQTIHQWPATLVQPVGSPLSLECTVEGTSNPNLYWYRQAAGRGLQLLFYSVGIGQISSEVPQNLSASRPQDRQFILSSKKLLLSDSGFYLCAWGRGLQRGSYEQYFGPGTRLTVT.

This clone was recorded a few times. V is TRBV5-6 and J is TRBJ1-1; no clear D. The germline V gene has CDR1 SGHDT and CDR2 YYEEEE. The CDR3 is made up of 14 amino acids. V gave up 0 bases and J gave up 5 bases, with 11 bases separating them. The CDR3 sequence is CASSLAQVGTEAFF. For the CDR3, the DNA is TGTGCCAGCAGCTTGGCCCAGGTTGGGACTGAAGCTTTCTTT.

This clone was seen more than once but under ten times. The rearrangement joins TRBV18 to TRBJ2-5, with 8 bases identical to TRBD1. With V trimmed by 4 bases and J by 4 bases, 2 bases remained unmatched. The V gene's germline CDR1 is KGHSH and CDR2 LQKENI. CDR3 length equals 13 residues. CDR3 sequence reads: CASSQTGGETQYF. As DNA, the CDR3 is TGTGCCAGCTCACAAACAGGGGGAGAGACCCAGTACTTC. The whole variable domain, filled in from reference TRBV18 and TRBJ2-5, reads NAGVMQNPRHLVRRRGQEARLRCSPMKGHSHVYWYRQLPEEGLKFMVYLQKENIIDESGMPKERFSAEFPKEGPSILRIQQVVRGDSAAYFCASSQTGGETQYFGPGTRLLVL.

The sample holds a few counts of this clone. This sequence joins TRBV5-1 and TRBJ1-1; tentatively, D is TRBD1 (5 bases). This CDR3 has 13 residues. The germline V gene has CDR1 SGHRS and CDR2 YFSETQ. V lost 4 bases and J 1 base, leaving 8 bases between the germline ends. Here the CDR3 reads CASSIGQNTEAFF. CDR3 in DNA: TGCGCCAGCAGCATAGGACAGAACACTGAAGCTTTCTTT.

This clone was picked up a small number of times. J is TRBJ1-1 and V is TRBV14; TRBD1 matches 11 bases. Unmatched junction bases numbered 2, after V lost 1 base and J lost 4 bases. The CDR3 length is 15 residues. Germline V gives CDR1 SGHDN, CDR2 FVKESK. This chain's CDR3 is CASSQGGTGGTEAFF. CDR3 nucleotides: TGTGCCAGCAGCCAAGGCGGGACAGGGGGCACTGAAGCTTTCTTT. The entire variable domain, with the rest obtained from reference TRBV14 and TRBJ1-1, is as follows: EAGVTQFPSHSVIEKGQTVTLRCDPISGHDNLYWYRRVMGKEIKFLLHFVKESKQDESGMPNNRFLAERTGGTYSTLKVQPAELEDSGVYFCASSQGGTGGTEAFFGQGTRLTVV.

This clone has ten or more counts. V and J are TRBV7-9 and TRBJ1-2; D is undetermined. The germline CDR1 and CDR2 sequences are SEHNR and FQNEAQ (reference sequence). Trimming took off 2 bases at V and 1 base at J, with 11 bases between the two ends. The CDR3 is 15 residues long. As DNA, the CDR3 is TGTGCCAGCAGCTTAAGTGGTCGGGGTAACTATGGCTACACCTTC. Translated: CASSLSGRGNYGYTF.

Only a few counts were recorded for this clone. The chain joins TRBV18 to TRBJ1-4; 7 nucleotides agree with TRBD1. The junction had 11 bases not matched to a gene; V was cut back by 6 bases and J by 7 bases. From germline, CDR1 is KGHSH and CDR2 LQKENI. The CDR3 consists of 15 residues. DNA of the CDR3: TGTGCCAGCTCTCGGAATTCACAGGGGCGTGAAAAACTGTTTTTT. Translated: CASSRNSQGREKLFF.

This chain uses TRBV14 with TRBJ1-2, with 7 bases matching TRBD1. The V segment lost 6 bases and the J segment 8 bases; nucleotides outside the gene matches: 12. The CDR3 is made up of 14 amino acids. The V gene's germline CDR1 is SGHDN and CDR2 FVKESK. CDR3 coding DNA: TGTGCCAGCAGAATTACAGGGGACCTTAAGGGCTACACCTTC. This sequence encodes CASRITGDLKGYTF.

CDR3 DNA: TGTGCCAGCAGCTTACAACTAGCGGGAGTGGATGAGCAGTTCTTC. Encoded protein: CASSLQLAGVDEQFF. V gene TRBV7-3 combines with J gene TRBJ2-1, with 11 bases lining up with TRBD2. The CDR3 runs to 15 residues. Germline trimming cut 2 bases from V and 8 bases from J; bases unmatched to any gene: 5. Germline V gives CDR1 SGHTA, CDR2 FQGTGA.

The rearrangement joins TRBV29-1 to TRBJ2-1; 7 bases are a match to TRBD1. V was clipped by 5 bases and J by 0 bases; unmatched bases: 7. The germline V gene has CDR1 SQVTM and CDR2 ANQGSEA. There are 15 residues in the CDR3. This CDR3 reads CSVRQGSSSYNEQFF. The CDR3 region has the DNA TGCAGCGTTCGACAGGGCTCCAGCTCCTACAATGAGCAGTTCTTC.

This clone was counted between two and nine times. V and J are TRBV5-8 and TRBJ2-5, with 9 bases identical to TRBD2. The CDR3 has 17 residues. From germline, CDR1 is SGHTS and CDR2 YDEGEE. J lost 3 bases, V lost 0 bases, and 9 bases had no gene match. CDR3 sequence (DNA): TGTGCCAGCAGCTTGGGAGTCCGCGGGAGGGCAGAAGAGACCCAGTACTTC. Protein: CASSLGVRGRAEETQYF.

The gene calls are TRBV29-1 and TRBJ2-1; unclear D gene. V was trimmed by 6 bases and J by 14 bases, leaving 14 bases between them. Germline CDR1 SQVTM, CDR2 ANQGSEA. The CDR3 has 10 residues. CDR3 bases: TGCAGCGTCCGAAACCTCGGAGAGTTCTTC. Its translation is CSVRNLGEFF.